This TCR beta chain derives from a study of blood T cells in healthy people across ages. Study as a whole: About one barcoded beta molecule was captured per two T cells (by template switching). Study-wide results and caveats: Older age went with lower TCR beta diversity per million T cells, in a roughly linear way. Because donor CMV status was unknown, expanded clonotype changes were possibly confounded.

Through a sample-barcoded 5' primer and a J-beta primer mix, a second PCR was run for roughly 7 to 11 cycles. Each cDNA molecule was tagged by a template-switch adaptor with 12 random nucleotides. TCRdb processed the 5' RACE reads anew with MiXCR; each CDR3 protein has one entry. The profile shows approximately 2,000,000 distinct CDR3 sequences, roughly two fifths of them singletons. Worth noting for this clonotype: Its target is unknown.

CDR1 and CDR2 (germline): LGHNA, YSLEER. V lost 1 base to trimming and J lost 8 bases, with 19 bases between them. The CDR3 covers 16 residues. The chain carries TRBV4-3 and TRBJ2-3; the D is unclear. The specimen was blood. The sequence was obtained from a human donor in good health. Here the CDR3 DNA reads TGCGCCAGCAGCCAAGCTGTGAGACTCCGCCCTGGTACGCAGTATTTT. Translating gives CASSQAVRLRPGTQYF.